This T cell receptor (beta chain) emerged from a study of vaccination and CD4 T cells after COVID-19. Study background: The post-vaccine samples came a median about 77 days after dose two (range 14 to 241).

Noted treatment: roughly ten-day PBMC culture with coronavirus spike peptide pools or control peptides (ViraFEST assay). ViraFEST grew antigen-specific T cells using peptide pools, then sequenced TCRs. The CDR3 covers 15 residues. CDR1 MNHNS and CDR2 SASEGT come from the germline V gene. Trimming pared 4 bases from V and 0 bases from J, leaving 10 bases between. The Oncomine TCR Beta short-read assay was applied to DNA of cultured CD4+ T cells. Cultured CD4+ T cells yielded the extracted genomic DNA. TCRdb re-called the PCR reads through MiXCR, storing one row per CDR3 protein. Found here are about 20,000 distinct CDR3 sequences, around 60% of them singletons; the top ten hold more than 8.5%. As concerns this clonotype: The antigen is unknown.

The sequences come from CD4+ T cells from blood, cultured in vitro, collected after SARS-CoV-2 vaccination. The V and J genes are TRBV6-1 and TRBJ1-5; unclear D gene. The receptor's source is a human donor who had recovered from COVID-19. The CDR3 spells CASSARSYSNQPQHF. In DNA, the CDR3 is TGTGCCAGCAGTGCCCGCAGTTATAGCAATCAGCCCCAGCATTTT.